This TCR beta chain was found in a study of cytomegalovirus exposure and HLA in healthy donors. The sample holds a few counts of this clone. Its antigen is not identified. The PCR was carried out with 60 Vbeta primers and 13 Jbeta primers. Profiling relied on immunoSEQ multiplex PCR, and the TCRdb table lists in-frame clones only, not all of them. The sample includes 120,000 or so clones, approximately 8% of them seen just once. Study-level points and caveats: In a later analysis, an Asian-associated ancestry cluster reportedly showed fewer N-insertions than the approximately 660-donor mean. Sequencing probably produced one cluster of sequence variants that were highly shared. TCR beta V- and J-gene trimming, according to a later analysis, was linked to a missense DCLRE1C variant. For most TCR beta V segments, an earlier analysis put the productive rate at about 87% or about 30% of the time.

From germline, CDR1 is SGHRS and CDR2 YFSETQ. CDR3 length: 15 amino acids. Trimming left V 4 bases short and J 8 bases short, with 21 bases between. The chain links TRBV5-1 to TRBJ2-5, with a tentative D call TRBD2 (5 bases). The receptor was derived from a woman aged 40 to 55 in good health and CMV-seropositive. The sequenced sample was PBMCs. The DNA of the CDR3 is TGCGCCAGCAGCCCACGGACTGGGAAGGGTAGTACCCAGTACTTC. The encoded protein is CASSPRTGKGSTQYF.